These T cell receptor beta chains were read from a single sample in a study of T-cell memory formation after mild COVID-19. TCRdb reanalysed the 5' RACE reads using MiXCR and keeps one entry per CDR3 protein. This table has about half a million distinct CDR3 sequences, roughly 20% appearing once. The sequenced sample was PBMCs or a T cell subset sorted from them (not recorded which). Receptors originate from an adult woman who had mild COVID-19 (a few samples of this study predate the infection). Cell type and time point are not known. CDR3s include the opening cysteine and the closing phenylalanine or tryptophan. The D gene is left open where the match is weak. Only part of the rows carry a size: once, few, many, or a class if the clone is expanded.

J gene | D gene | clone size | V gene | CDR3 DNA | CDR3 protein
TRBJ2-5 | TRBD1 | many | TRBV3-1 | TGTGCCAGCAGTGATTATAGGACAGGGCACAAAGAGACCCAGTACTTC | CASSDYRTGHKETQYF
TRBJ1-2 | - | - | TRBV6-2/TRBV6-3 | TGTGCCAGCAGTCCACCGCAGAGATATGGCTACACCTTC | CASSPPQRYGYTF
TRBJ2-7 | TRBD2 | few | TRBV7-9 | TGTGCCAGCAGCTTAAGGACTAGGGACGAGCAGTACTTC | CASSLRTRDEQYF
TRBJ2-6 | - | many | TRBV10-3 | TGTGCCATCAGTGAAAATGAACATCACTCTGGGGCCAACGTCCTGACTTTC | CAISENEHHSGANVLTF
TRBJ2-3 | - | few | TRBV2 | TGTGCCAGCAGCGGGCCTTACCCTAGCACAGATACGCAGTATTTT | CASSGPYPSTDTQYF
TRBJ1-2 | TRBD1 | few | TRBV4-1 | TGCGCCAGCAGCCAAGCCCAAGGGACAGCTACTAACTATGGCTACACCTTC | CASSQAQGTATNYGYTF
TRBJ2-7 | - | few | TRBV29-1 | TGCAGCGTGGCGGCAGGGGGGAGTGATCAGTACTTC | CSVAAGGSDQYF
TRBJ2-7 | - | few | TRBV7-2 | TGTGCCAGCAGCCCACGACTAGTCTCCAACGAGCAGTACTTC | CASSPRLVSNEQYF
TRBJ2-7 | - | few | TRBV27 | TGTGCCAGCAGTTTTGGGCGGATCTCCTACGAGCAGTACTTC | CASSFGRISYEQYF
TRBJ2-3 | - | - | TRBV15 | TGTGCCACCAGCAGTGTCCGGAGTACGCAGTATTTT | CATSSVRSTQYF
TRBJ2-7 | - | - | TRBV30 | TGTGCCTGGACAGGCGACTACGAGCAGTACTTC | CAWTGDYEQYF
TRBJ2-4 | - | - | TRBV20-1 | TGCAGTGCTAGAGGTCCCAACGGGGCAGCCAAAAACATTCAGTACTTC | CSARGPNGAAKNIQYF
TRBJ2-1 | - | many | TRBV7-2 | TGTGCCAGCAGCTGGGCTAGAGGTGAGCAGTTCTTC | CASSWARGEQFF
TRBJ2-7 | TRBD2 | - | TRBV7-2 | TGTGCCAGCAGCCCTAAGACTAGCGGGAAATACGAGCAGTACTTC | CASSPKTSGKYEQYF
TRBJ2-5 | TRBD2 | - | TRBV15 | TGTGCCACCAGCAGAGCTAGCGGGGGGCGACAAGAGACCCAGTACTTC | CATSRASGGRQETQYF
TRBJ2-7 | TRBD1 | - | TRBV7-9 | TGTGCCAGCGTCATGTGGGGACAGGACTACGAGCAGTACTTC | CASVMWGQDYEQYF
TRBJ2-7 | TRBD2 | - | TRBV5-4 | TGTGCCAGCAGCTTGAATCAGCGGGATGCCTACGAGCAGTACTTC | CASSLNQRDAYEQYF
TRBJ2-2 | TRBD1 | few | TRBV7-6 | TGTGCCAGCAGCTCAGATACAGGGGGCACCACCGGGGAGCTGTTTTTT | CASSSDTGGTTGELFF
TRBJ1-1 | TRBD1 | - | TRBV12-3/TRBV12-4 | TGTGCCAGCACCTTGGACAGGGGCTACACTGAAGCTTTCTTT | CASTLDRGYTEAFF
TRBJ2-5 | - | many | TRBV5-1 | TGCGCCAGCAGCACCCACCTCCAAGAGACCCAGTACTTC | CASSTHLQETQYF
TRBJ2-7 | - | few | TRBV7-2 | TGTGCCAGCAGCTATAGGACATCTTCCTACGAGCAGTACTTC | CASSYRTSSYEQYF
TRBJ2-1 | - | - | TRBV6-2/TRBV6-3 | TGTGCCAGCAGCTCAGTCTCCATATACAATGAGCAGTTCTTC | CASSSVSIYNEQFF
TRBJ2-4 | TRBD1 | - | TRBV5-6 | TGTGCCAGCAGCTCCAGGACAGGGGTAGCCAAAAACATTCAGTACTTC | CASSSRTGVAKNIQYF
TRBJ1-1 | - | many | TRBV3-1 | TGTGCCAGCAGCCAAAGGGTGGGCACTGAAGCTTTCTTT | CASSQRVGTEAFF
TRBJ1-5 | - | - | TRBV5-6 | TGTGCCAGCAGCTCGTACGGGGATCAGCCCCAGCATTTT | CASSSYGDQPQHF
TRBJ2-3 | - | - | TRBV25-1 | TGTGCCAGCAGTGCCGAAGGGGGGCAGGCAGATACGCAGTATTTT | CASSAEGGQADTQYF
TRBJ2-3 | - | - | TRBV3-1 | TGTGCCAGCAGCCAACTCGGGACACCTAGCACAGATACGCAGTATTTT | CASSQLGTPSTDTQYF
TRBJ2-3 | TRBD1 | - | TRBV5-4 | TGTGCCAGCAGCTTGGAGGTAGGGGGCTCAGATACGCAGTATTTT | CASSLEVGGSDTQYF
TRBJ1-5 | TRBD1 | - | TRBV15 | TGTGCCACCAGCAGAGGACAGGGAATCCAGCAGCCCCAGCATTTT | CATSRGQGIQQPQHF
TRBJ2-3 | - | few | TRBV7-9 | TGTGCCAGCAGCTTAGCGGGAGCGGGCGGTCCAGATACGCAGTATTTT | CASSLAGAGGPDTQYF
TRBJ2-7 | - | - | TRBV20-1 | TGCAGGGTACAACAGGGTAACGAGCAGTACTTC | CRVQQGNEQYF
TRBJ2-1 | - | many | TRBV5-6 | TGTGCCAGCAGCAAGGAGGGTTGGTCCCATGAGCAGTTCTTC | CASSKEGWSHEQFF
TRBJ2-7 | TRBD1 | few | TRBV29-1 | TGCAGTACCCGAGGGACAGCCTACGAGCAGTACTTC | CSTRGTAYEQYF
TRBJ2-1 | TRBD2 | few | TRBV2 | TGTGCCAGCAGAGACGTCCCGGGAGGGCCAAATGAGCAGTTCTTC | CASRDVPGGPNEQFF
TRBJ2-5 | - | many | TRBV18 | TGTGCCAGCTCACCAACTGTTCAAGAGACCCAGTACTTC | CASSPTVQETQYF
TRBJ2-7 | - | few | TRBV12-3/TRBV12-4 | TGTGCCAGCAGTTTCTATCACCCCGGGGGCTACGAGCAGTACTTC | CASSFYHPGGYEQYF
TRBJ1-1 | - | - | TRBV5-1 | TGCGCCAGCAGCTTGTATACGGGCGAGGGCACGAACACTGAAGCTTTCTTT | CASSLYTGEGTNTEAFF
TRBJ2-3 | - | few | TRBV12-3/TRBV12-4 | TGTGCCAGCAGCTCTTGGACCGCCGTAGGATCAGATACGCAGTATTTT | CASSSWTAVGSDTQYF
TRBJ2-3 | - | few | TRBV4-1 | TGCGCCAGCAGCTACCGACAGCTCACCACAGATACGCAGTATTTT | CASSYRQLTTDTQYF
TRBJ2-7 | - | - | TRBV6-5 | TGTGCCAGCAGTTCGCGACGCGGGACGATACGCTACGAGCAGTACTTC | CASSSRRGTIRYEQYF
TRBJ2-4 | TRBD1 | - | TRBV20-1 | TGCAGTGCAGAGGGGACAGCGAACATTCAGTACTTC | CSAEGTANIQYF
TRBJ1-4 | - | few | TRBV29-1 | TGCAGCGCGAGCCCAACGGGGAATGAAAAACTGTTTTTT | CSASPTGNEKLFF
TRBJ1-2 | - | few | TRBV20-1 | TGCAGTGCACCTAACGCGGACCGGGGCTACACCTTC | CSAPNADRGYTF
TRBJ1-2 | - | - | TRBV16 | TGTGCCAGCAGCCCCCTTAACGGCGGAGCTGGCTACACCTTC | CASSPLNGGAGYTF
TRBJ2-1 | TRBD2 | - | TRBV6-2/TRBV6-3 | TGTGCCAGCAGTCCTCGGACTAGCGGGAGGAATGAGCAGTTCTTC | CASSPRTSGRNEQFF
TRBJ2-7 | - | - | TRBV7-9 | TGTGCCAGCAGCTTTGAAGGAGACGAGCAGTACTTC | CASSFEGDEQYF
TRBJ2-7 | - | few | TRBV20-1 | TGCAGTGCTAGAGCCAAACTCCCCAAGTACTTC | CSARAKLPKYF
TRBJ2-7 | - | - | TRBV18 | TGTGCCAGCTCACCACCGGGACCCCCCTACGAGCAGTACTTC | CASSPPGPPYEQYF
TRBJ2-5 | TRBD1 | - | TRBV23-1 | TGCGCCAGCAGTCTCCCGCGCAGGGGGAGCCAAGAGACCCAGTACTTC | CASSLPRRGSQETQYF
TRBJ1-5 | TRBD1 | few | TRBV2 | TGTGCCAGCAGTGTAAACCGGGACAGGTTCAATCAGCCCCAGCATTTT | CASSVNRDRFNQPQHF
TRBJ2-7 | TRBD1 | - | TRBV6-2/TRBV6-3 | TGTGCCAGCAGACCCGGGACAGGGGTGAACTACGAGCAGTACTTC | CASRPGTGVNYEQYF
TRBJ2-7 | TRBD2 | many | TRBV7-6 | TGTGCCAGCAGCCCCATAGCGGGGCCTGTTAGGTACGAGCAGTACTTC | CASSPIAGPVRYEQYF
TRBJ2-7 | - | - | TRBV29-1 | TGCAGCGTTTTAGCGGACAACTACGAGCAGTACTTC | CSVLADNYEQYF
TRBJ2-7 | - | - | TRBV5-1 | TGCGCCAGCAGCTTGGAGGGGGGTCCCTCCTACGAGCAGTACTTC | CASSLEGGPSYEQYF